This T cell receptor (beta chain) was captured by sequencing in a study of blood T cell repertoires in COVID-19. Turning to the study itself: T cells, B-cell-depleted T cells, or PBMCs supplied cDNA or gDNA.

TCRdb keeps only in-frame clones here, not all; method: immunoSEQ multiplex PCR. This table has 200,000 to 250,000 clones, around 83% appearing once. This CDR3 comprises 14 residues. Trimming pared 1 base from V and 4 bases from J, leaving 9 bases between. Germline assignment: CDR1 SGHTS and CDR2 YDEGEE. The specimen sequenced was peripheral blood. The receptor comes from a woman aged 50 to 65 with acute or convalescent COVID-19. V and J are TRBV5-8 and TRBJ1-3; D remains unclear. CDR3 loop: CASSLLFGGNTIYF. The CDR3 DNA is TGTGCCAGCAGCTTGTTGTTCGGGGGAAACACCATATATTTT.